Below, 22 T cell receptor delta chains from the same sample are listed, as sequenced in a study of Vδ1+ human thymocytes. General study results and limits: In the thymus, TRG and TRD repertoires looked highly polyclonal with Gaussian CDR3 lengths.

Extracted RNA was reverse transcribed into cDNA. Pooled V-gene forward primers with one constant-region reverse primer generated the CDR3 amplicons by multiplex PCR. TCRdb called clones anew from the multiplex PCR reads with CATT. The sample includes about 25,000 delta-chain clones, 6.5% to 8% of them seen just once. No antigen has been assigned to these receptors. The sample consisted of Vdelta1+ gamma-delta thymocytes from the thymus. Subset described: FACS-sorted CD3+ TCRalphabeta- TCRVdelta1+ TCRVdelta2- thymocytes. Every receptor here comes from a girl younger than two who had congenital heart surgery.

The chain employs TRDV1 and TRDJ1; no clear D gene. The CDR3 is 14 amino acids. Trimming left V 4 bases short and J 11 bases short, with 20 bases between. CDR1 is TSWWSYY, CDR2 QGS, per germline. CDR3 protein: CALGVSQAFHKLIF. CDR3 nucleotides: TGTGCTCTTGGGGTTTCGCAGGCCTTTCACAAGCTCATCTTT.

In this sample, this clone turned up a few times. The limits of the CDR3 on the DNA are not certain, so only TCRdb's listed CDR3 is given. The chain is built from TRDV1 and TRDJ1; no DNA check was done on the table's D call, TRDD3. The CDR3 has 15 amino acids, counting both end residues. The germline CDR1 and CDR2 sequences are TSWWSYY and QGS. The CDR3 spells CALGGDVGWGAAPIF.

The chain uses TRDV1 and TRDJ1; D unresolved. There are 16 residues in the CDR3. V lost 3 bases and J lost 2, with 16 bases in between. CDR1 is TSWWSYY, CDR2 QGS, per germline. The CDR3 sequence is CALGDCTRMTTDKLIF. Here the CDR3 DNA reads TGTGCTCTTGGGGACTGCACGAGGATGACAACCGATAAACTCATCTTT.

This clone came up a few times. V usage is TRDV1 and J usage is TRDJ1, with D hard to call. The germline V gene has CDR1 TSWWSYY and CDR2 QGS. CDR3 length: 18 amino acids. V dropped 0 bases and J dropped 11 bases, with 28 bases sitting between them. This chain's CDR3 is CALGELGAPRFPSRKLIF. Here the CDR3 DNA reads TGTGCTCTTGGGGAACTAGGGGCCCCCCGCTTTCCCTCCCGAAAGCTCATCTTT.

This clone was recorded a few times. The J gene is TRDJ1, the V gene TRDV1; the match to TRDD3 covers 10 bases. The germline gives CDR1 TSWWSYY, CDR2 QGS. V lost 2 bases and J lost 3; bases outside the gene matches: 6. The CDR3 loop spans 16 amino acids. The CDR3 DNA is TGTGCTCTTGGGGAATTCGCTGGGGGATATCCCGATAAACTCATCTTT. Residues: CALGEFAGGYPDKLIF.

The chain carries TRDV1 and TRDJ1; possibly TRDD3 for D (6 bases). CDR3 length: 14 amino acids. V shed 5 bases and J shed 10 bases, with 20 bases lying between them. Germline V gene lookup returns CDR1 TSWWSYY and CDR2 QGS. The CDR3 reads CALGSYDGDSTLIF. The CDR3 bases are TGTGCTCTTGGGAGCTACGATGGGGATTCGACACTCATCTTT.

The V and J genes are TRDV1 and TRDJ1; TRDD3 is a possible D gene (5 bases). CDR3 length: 17 amino acids. V was shortened by 2 bases and J by 0 bases, with 16 bases between the two germline ends. Germline values: CDR1 TSWWSYY, CDR2 QGS. The CDR3 region has the DNA TGTGCTCTTGGGGAAAGTCTGAGGGATGCGTACACCGATAAACTCATCTTT. Translated: CALGESLRDAYTDKLIF.

This clone was counted between two and nine times. The same CDR3 can be traced to other DNA sequences in this sample. The rearrangement links TRDV2 to TRDJ1; 13 bases fit TRDD3. The CDR3 totals 21 residues. Unmatched junction bases numbered 20, after V lost 5 bases and J lost 0 bases. In germline, CDR1 is GEAIGNYY, CDR2 EKD. In nucleotides, the CDR3 is TGTGCCTGTGCATACCGTACTGGGGGATACGCCGTTGAAACGTACACCGATAAACTCATCTTT. The encoded protein is CACAYRTGGYAVETYTDKLIF.

This clone was picked up a small number of times. The genes are TRDV1 and TRDJ1, with D hard to call. CDR3 length: 19 amino acids. Germline CDR1 and CDR2: TSWWSYY and QGS. V dropped 3 bases and J dropped 0 bases, with 23 bases sitting between them. The CDR3 DNA reads as TGTGCTCTTGGGGACCTCCCTCATCTAGAGGGACCCTACACCGATAAACTCATCTTT. Protein product: CALGDLPHLEGPYTDKLIF.

The V and J genes are TRDV1 and TRDJ1; 9 positions match TRDD3. The trim removed 1 base at V and 3 bases at J, leaving 15 bases unmatched. The CDR3 sequence is 19 residues long. Germline V gene sequence: CDR1 TSWWSYY, CDR2 QGS. The chain's CDR3 is CALGERPCGGGYRPDKLIF. CDR3 sequence (DNA): TGTGCTCTTGGGGAACGTCCCTGTGGAGGGGGATACAGGCCCGATAAACTCATCTTT.

The chain is built from TRDV1 and TRDJ1; 11 bases align to TRDD3. The CDR3 totals 19 residues. Germline V CDR1 and CDR2: TSWWSYY, QGS. V lost 3 bases, J lost 3 bases, and 15 bases stayed unmatched. The CDR3, as DNA: TGTGCTCTTGGGGAGAACTCGGGAGGACTGGGGGATAGGGCCGATAAACTCATCTTT. This codes for CALGENSGGLGDRADKLIF.

This clone has only a few counts. The chain joins TRDV1 to TRDJ1; TRDD3 matches 10 bases. The length of the CDR3 is 25 residues. Trimming removed 0 bases from V and 1 base from J; junction bases left unmatched: 29. CDR1 is TSWWSYY and CDR2 is QGS in the germline V gene. DNA for the CDR3: TGTGCTCTTGGGGAACTGCCCTCTTCCTACTACCCATCTAGGGGGATACGCGTGGCCACCGATAAACTCATCTTT. It yields the protein CALGELPSSYYPSRGIRVATDKLIF.

In this sample, this clone turned up a few times. The gene calls are TRDV1 and TRDJ1; possibly TRDD3 for D (6 bases). Germline V gives CDR1 TSWWSYY, CDR2 QGS. This CDR3 contains 21 residues. V lost 4 bases and J 0 bases, leaving 30 bases between the germline ends. The CDR3 DNA is TGTGCTCTTGGGGCCCCCGTCCAGCTGCTGGGGTCCCGTTCGTACACCGATAAACTCATCTTT. Amino acid sequence: CALGAPVQLLGSRSYTDKLIF.

This chain links TRDV1 with TRDJ1, with 9 positions matching TRDD3. The germline V gene has CDR1 TSWWSYY and CDR2 QGS. This CDR3 region has 22 residues. With V trimmed by 2 bases and J by 5 bases, 27 bases remained unmatched. CDR3 region: CALGEDPRISVLGDPGGDKLIF. CDR3 nucleotides: TGTGCTCTTGGGGAAGATCCCAGGATCTCGGTACTGGGGGACCCCGGGGGTGATAAACTCATCTTT.

This clone is medium-sized in the sample. The chain employs TRDV2 and TRDJ1; D gene unclear. The CDR3 is 14 residues long. The V end was cut by 4 bases, the J end by 2 bases, with 13 bases between. From germline, CDR1 is GEAIGNYY and CDR2 EKD. DNA for the CDR3: TGTGCCTGTGATCCCGGTACCCTAACCGATAAACTCATCTTT. It encodes CACDPGTLTDKLIF.

This rearrangement joins TRDV1 to TRDJ1; the match to TRDD2 covers 9 bases. Trimming took 9 bases from V and 3 from J; bases not matched to a gene: 20. Germline V gives CDR1 TSWWSYY, CDR2 QGS. This CDR3 is built from 18 residues. CDR3 DNA: TGTGCTCTCCGGGCCTTCCTACGTTCTGGGGGCCGGCCCGATAAACTCATCTTT. Translated, it gives CALRAFLRSGGRPDKLIF.

V is TRDV1 and J is TRDJ1; D not resolved. Trimming shortened V by 6 bases and J by 9 bases, and 26 bases separated the two germline ends. The CDR3 length is 16 residues. The germline CDR1 and CDR2 sequences are TSWWSYY and QGS. CDR3 sequence (DNA): TGTGCTCTTGGAGCCGCCAATCCCTCCAGAAACTTTCAACTCATCTTT. Encoded protein: CALGAANPSRNFQLIF.

This chain connects TRDV1 to TRDJ1; 8 bases are a match to TRDD3. V shed 3 bases and J 8 bases; nucleotides not matched to a gene: 11. Germline V gives CDR1 TSWWSYY, CDR2 QGS. CDR3 length: 15 residues. CDR3 residues: CALGDLEGYGAKLIF. In DNA form, the CDR3 reads TGTGCTCTTGGGGACCTCGAGGGATACGGGGCCAAACTCATCTTT.

This clone was recorded a few times. At one end, the junction sequence differs from germline, possibly due to a read error. This chain links TRDV2 with TRDJ2; perhaps D is TRDD2 or TRDD3 (5 bases each). CDR3 size: 22 residues. Germline values: CDR1 GEAIGNYY, CDR2 EKD. The CDR3 sequence: CAREWDLRGGQRGDALTAQLFF. For the CDR3, the DNA is TGTGCCCGTGAGTGGGACCTACGAGGGGGTCAAAGGGGAGATGCTTTGACAGCACAACTCTTCTTT.

V gene TRDV1 combines with J gene TRDJ1; tentative D call: TRDD2 (5 bases). Trimming shortened V by 6 bases and J by 0 bases, and 20 bases separated the two germline ends. CDR1 is TSWWSYY, CDR2 QGS, per germline. The CDR3 is 17 residues long. As DNA, the CDR3 is TGTGCTCTTGGAACTCGTCCTTCGATTCCGTACACCGATAAACTCATCTTT. Residues: CALGTRPSIPYTDKLIF.

By frequency in the sample, this clone is medium-sized (0.01 to 0.1%). The V and J genes are TRDV2 and TRDJ1; 7 nucleotides match TRDD3. Trimming removed 3 bases from V and 1 base from J; junction bases left unmatched: 13. Germline V gene data show CDR1 as GEAIGNYY and CDR2 as EKD. This CDR3 region has 17 residues. The CDR3 region is CACDSSMLRGITDKLIF. For the CDR3, the DNA is TGTGCCTGTGACTCATCGATGTTACGGGGGATCACCGATAAACTCATCTTT.

The rearrangement uses TRDV1 and TRDJ1; tentative D call: TRDD3 (5 bases). This CDR3 comprises 18 residues. The V gene's germline CDR1 is TSWWSYY and CDR2 QGS. The V end was cut by 5 bases, the J end by 3 bases, with 25 bases between. In DNA, the CDR3 is TGTGCTCTTGGGACTCCCGTCGGGGGCTCCGGGGGCGCCGATAAACTCATCTTT. Translated, it gives CALGTPVGGSGGADKLIF.